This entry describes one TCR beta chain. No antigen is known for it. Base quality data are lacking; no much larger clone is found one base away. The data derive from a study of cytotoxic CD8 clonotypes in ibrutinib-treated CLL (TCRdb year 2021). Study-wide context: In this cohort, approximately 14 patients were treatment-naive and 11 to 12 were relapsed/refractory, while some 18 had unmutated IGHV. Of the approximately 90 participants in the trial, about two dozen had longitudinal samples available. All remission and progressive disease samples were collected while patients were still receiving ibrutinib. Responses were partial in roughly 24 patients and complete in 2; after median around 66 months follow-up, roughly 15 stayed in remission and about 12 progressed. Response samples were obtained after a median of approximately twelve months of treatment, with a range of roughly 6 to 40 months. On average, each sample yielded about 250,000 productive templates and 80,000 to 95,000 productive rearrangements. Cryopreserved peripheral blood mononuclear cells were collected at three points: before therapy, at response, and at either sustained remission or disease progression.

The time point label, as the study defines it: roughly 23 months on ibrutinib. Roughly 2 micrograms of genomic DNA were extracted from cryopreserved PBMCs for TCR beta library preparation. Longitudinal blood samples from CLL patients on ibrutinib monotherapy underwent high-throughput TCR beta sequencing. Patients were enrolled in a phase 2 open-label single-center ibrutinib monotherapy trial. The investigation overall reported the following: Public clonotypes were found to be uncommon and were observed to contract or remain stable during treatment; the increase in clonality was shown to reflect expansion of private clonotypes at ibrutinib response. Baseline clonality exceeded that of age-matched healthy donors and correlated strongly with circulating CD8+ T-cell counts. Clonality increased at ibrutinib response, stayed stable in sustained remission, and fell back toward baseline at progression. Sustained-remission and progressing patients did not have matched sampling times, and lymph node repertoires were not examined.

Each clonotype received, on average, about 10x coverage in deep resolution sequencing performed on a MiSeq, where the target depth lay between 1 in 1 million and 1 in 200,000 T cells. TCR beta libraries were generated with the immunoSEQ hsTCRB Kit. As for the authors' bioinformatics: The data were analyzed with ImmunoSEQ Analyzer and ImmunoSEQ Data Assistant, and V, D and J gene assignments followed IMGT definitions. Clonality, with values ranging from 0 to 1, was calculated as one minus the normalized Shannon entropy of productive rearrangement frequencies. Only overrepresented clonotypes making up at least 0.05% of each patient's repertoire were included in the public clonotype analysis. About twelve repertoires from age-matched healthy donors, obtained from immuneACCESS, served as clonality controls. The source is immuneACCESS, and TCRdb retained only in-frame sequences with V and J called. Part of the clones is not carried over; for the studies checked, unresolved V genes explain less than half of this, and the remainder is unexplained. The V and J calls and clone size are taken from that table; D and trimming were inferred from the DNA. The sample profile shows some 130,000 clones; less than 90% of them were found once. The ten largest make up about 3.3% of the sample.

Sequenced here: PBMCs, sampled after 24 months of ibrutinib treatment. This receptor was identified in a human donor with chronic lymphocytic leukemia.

The CDR3 loop reads CASRRGGFDNEQFF. The DNA sequence is as follows: TGTGCCAGTAGGCGGGGGGGATTTGACAATGAGCAGTTCTTC. The V and J segments used are TRBV19 and TRBJ2-1, with 9 junctional bases fitting TRBD2. Including the terminal cysteine and phenylalanine, the CDR3 comprises 14 residues. Only CDR3 DNA is held: 42 bases, read in frame from base 1. Trimming removed 6 bases from V and 5 bases from J; the gene matches leave 5 bases unexplained. The germline V gene (reference sequence) supplies CDR1 LNHDA and CDR2 SQIVND.